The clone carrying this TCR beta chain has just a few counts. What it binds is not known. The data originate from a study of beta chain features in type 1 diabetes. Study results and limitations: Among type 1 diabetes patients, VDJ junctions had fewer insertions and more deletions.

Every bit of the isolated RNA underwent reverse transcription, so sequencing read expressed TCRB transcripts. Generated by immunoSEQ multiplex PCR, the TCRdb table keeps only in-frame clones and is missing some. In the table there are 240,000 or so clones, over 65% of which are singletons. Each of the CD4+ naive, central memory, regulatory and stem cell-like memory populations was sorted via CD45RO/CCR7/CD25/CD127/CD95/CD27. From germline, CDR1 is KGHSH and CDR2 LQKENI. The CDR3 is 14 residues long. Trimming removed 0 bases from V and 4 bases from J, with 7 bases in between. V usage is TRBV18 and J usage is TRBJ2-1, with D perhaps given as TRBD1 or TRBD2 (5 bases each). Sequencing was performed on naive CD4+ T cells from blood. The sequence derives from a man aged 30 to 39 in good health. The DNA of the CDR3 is TGTGCCAGCTCACCACCGGGACCTTACAATGAGCAGTTCTTC. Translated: CASSPPGPYNEQFF.